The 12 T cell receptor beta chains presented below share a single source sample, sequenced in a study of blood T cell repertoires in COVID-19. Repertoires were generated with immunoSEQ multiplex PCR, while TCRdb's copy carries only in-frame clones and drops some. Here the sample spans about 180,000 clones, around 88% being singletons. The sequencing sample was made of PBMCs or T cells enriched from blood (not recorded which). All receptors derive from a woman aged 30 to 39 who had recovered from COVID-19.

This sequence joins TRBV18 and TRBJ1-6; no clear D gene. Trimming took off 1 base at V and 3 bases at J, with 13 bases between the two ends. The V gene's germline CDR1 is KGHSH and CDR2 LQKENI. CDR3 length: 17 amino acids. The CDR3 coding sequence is TGTGCCAGCTCACCACAGGACTCCCTCATCTATAATTCACCCCTCCACTTT. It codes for CASSPQDSLIYNSPLHF.

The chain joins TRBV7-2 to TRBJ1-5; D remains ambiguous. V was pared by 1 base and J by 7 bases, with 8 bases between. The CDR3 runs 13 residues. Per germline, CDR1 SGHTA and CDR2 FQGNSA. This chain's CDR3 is CASSLGVAQPQHF. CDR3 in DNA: TGTGCCAGCAGCTTAGGGGTAGCACAGCCCCAGCATTTT.

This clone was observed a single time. DNA of the CDR3: TGTGCCAGCAGCTTTAGGATGATGCAGGGAACCTACGAGCAGTACTTC. It translates to CASSFRMMQGTYEQYF. V gene TRBV7-9 combines with J gene TRBJ2-7; a possible D gene is TRBD1 (5 bases). V was clipped by 3 bases and J by 2 bases, with 17 bases between them. The CDR3 runs to 16 residues. The germline V gene encodes CDR1 SEHNR and CDR2 FQNEAQ (reference sequence).

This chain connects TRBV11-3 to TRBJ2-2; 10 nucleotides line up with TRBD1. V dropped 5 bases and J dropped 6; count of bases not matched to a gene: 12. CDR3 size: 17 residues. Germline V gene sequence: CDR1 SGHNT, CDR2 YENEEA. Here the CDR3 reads CASSATYPGQGSGELFF. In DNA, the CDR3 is TGTGCCAGCAGCGCCACATACCCGGGACAGGGGTCCGGGGAGCTGTTTTTT.

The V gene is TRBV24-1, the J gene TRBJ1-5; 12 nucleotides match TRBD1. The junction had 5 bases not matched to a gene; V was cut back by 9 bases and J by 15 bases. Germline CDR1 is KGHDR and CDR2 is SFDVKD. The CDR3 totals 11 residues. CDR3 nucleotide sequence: TGTGCCACCGGGACAGGGGGCCCTACGCATTTT. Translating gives CATGTGGPTHF.

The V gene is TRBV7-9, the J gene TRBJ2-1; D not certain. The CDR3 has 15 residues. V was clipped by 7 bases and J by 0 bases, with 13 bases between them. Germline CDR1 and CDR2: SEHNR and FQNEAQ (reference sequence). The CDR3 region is CASTGSESSYNEQFF. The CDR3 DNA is TGTGCCAGCACCGGAAGCGAGAGCTCCTACAATGAGCAGTTCTTC.

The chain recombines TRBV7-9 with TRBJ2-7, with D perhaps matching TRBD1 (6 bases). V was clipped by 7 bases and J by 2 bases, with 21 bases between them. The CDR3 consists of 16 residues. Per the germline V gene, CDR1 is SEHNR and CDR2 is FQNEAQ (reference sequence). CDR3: CASMETKRGNAYEQYF. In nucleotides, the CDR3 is TGTGCCAGCATGGAGACTAAAAGGGGGAATGCCTACGAGCAGTACTTC.

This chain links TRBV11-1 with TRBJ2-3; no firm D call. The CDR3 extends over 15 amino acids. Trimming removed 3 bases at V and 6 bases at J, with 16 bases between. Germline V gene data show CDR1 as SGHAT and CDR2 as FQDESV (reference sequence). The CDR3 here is CASSLATILVDTQYF. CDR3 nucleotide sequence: TGTGCCAGCAGCTTGGCCACCATTCTAGTGGATACGCAGTATTTT.

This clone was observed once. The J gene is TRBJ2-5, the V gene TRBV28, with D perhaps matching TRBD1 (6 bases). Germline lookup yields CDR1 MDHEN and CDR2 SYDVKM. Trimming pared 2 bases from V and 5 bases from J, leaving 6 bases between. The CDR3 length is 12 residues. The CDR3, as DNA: TGTGCCAGCAGTTTAACAGGGGAGACCCAGTACTTC. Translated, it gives CASSLTGETQYF.

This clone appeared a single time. The CDR3 loop reads CASSLGWGGAFF. CDR3 nucleotide sequence: TGTGCCAGCAGCTTAGGATGGGGGGGAGCTTTCTTT. This chain links TRBV13 with TRBJ1-1, with a tentative D call TRBD1 (5 bases). This CDR3 has 12 residues. Germline CDR1 is PRHDT and CDR2 is FYEKMQ (reference sequence). The V end was cut by 0 bases, the J end by 10 bases, with 9 bases between. The full variable domain, completed using reference TRBV13 and TRBJ1-1, is AAGVIQSPRHLIKEKRETATLKCYPIPRHDTVYWYQQGPGQDPQFLISFYEKMQSDKGSIPDRFSAQQFSDYHSELNMSSLELGDSALYFCASSLGWGGAFFGQGTRLTVV.

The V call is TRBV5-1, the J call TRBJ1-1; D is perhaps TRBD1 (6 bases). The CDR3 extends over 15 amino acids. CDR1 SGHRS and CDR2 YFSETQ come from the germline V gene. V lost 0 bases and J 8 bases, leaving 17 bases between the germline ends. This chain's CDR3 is CASSLVPTGSAEAFF. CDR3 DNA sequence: TGCGCCAGCAGCTTGGTCCCCACAGGGTCCGCGGAAGCTTTCTTT.

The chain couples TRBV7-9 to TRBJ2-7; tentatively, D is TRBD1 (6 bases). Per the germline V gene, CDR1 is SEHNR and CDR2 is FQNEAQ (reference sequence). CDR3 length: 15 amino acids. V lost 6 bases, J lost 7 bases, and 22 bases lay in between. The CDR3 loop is CASSSLSTGIGEQYF. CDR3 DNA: TGTGCCAGCAGTTCCTTATCCACAGGGATAGGGGAGCAGTACTTC.